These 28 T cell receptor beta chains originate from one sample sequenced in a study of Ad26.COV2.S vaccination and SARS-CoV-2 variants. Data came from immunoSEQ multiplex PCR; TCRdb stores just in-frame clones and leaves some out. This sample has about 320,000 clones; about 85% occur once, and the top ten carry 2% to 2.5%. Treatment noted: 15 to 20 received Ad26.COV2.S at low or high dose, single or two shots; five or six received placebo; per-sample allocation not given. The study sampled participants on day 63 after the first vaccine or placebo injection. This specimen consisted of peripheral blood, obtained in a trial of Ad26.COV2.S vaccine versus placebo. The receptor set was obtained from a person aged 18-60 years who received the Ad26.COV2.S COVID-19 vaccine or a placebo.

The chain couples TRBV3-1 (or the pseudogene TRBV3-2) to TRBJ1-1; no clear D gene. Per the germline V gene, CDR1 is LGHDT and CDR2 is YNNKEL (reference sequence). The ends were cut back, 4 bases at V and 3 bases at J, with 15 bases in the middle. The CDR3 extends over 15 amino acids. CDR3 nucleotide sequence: TGTGCCAGCAGCCTCACCCGCAGGCGGTACACTGAAGCTTTCTTT. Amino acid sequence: CASSLTRRRYTEAFF.

The CDR3 is CSVSQKNIQYF. In nucleotides, the CDR3 is TGCAGCGTTAGCCAGAAAAACATTCAGTACTTC. This rearrangement joins TRBV29-1 to TRBJ2-4; D is undetermined. This CDR3 has 11 residues. V lost 5 bases and J 4 bases, leaving 6 bases between the germline ends. Looked up from germline, CDR1 is SQVTM and CDR2 is ANQGSEA.

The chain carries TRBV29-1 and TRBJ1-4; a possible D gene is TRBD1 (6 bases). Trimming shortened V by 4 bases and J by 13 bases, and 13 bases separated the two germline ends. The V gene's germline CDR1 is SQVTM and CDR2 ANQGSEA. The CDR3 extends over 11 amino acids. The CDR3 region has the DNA TGCAGCGTTGCCTCGGACAGAGTACTGTTTTTT. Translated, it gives CSVASDRVLFF. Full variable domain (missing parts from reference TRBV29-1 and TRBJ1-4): SAVISQKPSRDICQRGTSLTIQCQVDSQVTMMFWYRQQPGQSLTLIATANQGSEATYESGFVIDKFPISRPNLTFSTLTVSNMSPEDSSIYLCSVASDRVLFFGSGTQLSVL.

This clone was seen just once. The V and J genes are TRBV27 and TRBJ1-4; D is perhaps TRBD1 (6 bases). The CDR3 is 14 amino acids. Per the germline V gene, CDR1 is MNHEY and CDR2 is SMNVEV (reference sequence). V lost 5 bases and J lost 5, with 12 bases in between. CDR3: CASSKQDSNEKLFF. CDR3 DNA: TGTGCCAGCAGTAAGCAGGACAGCAATGAAAAACTGTTTTTT. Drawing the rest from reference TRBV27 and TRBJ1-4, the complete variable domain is EAQVTQNPRYLITVTGKKLTVTCSQNMNHEYMSWYRQDPGLGLRQIYYSMNVEVTDKGDVPEGYKVSRKEKRNFPLILESPSPNQTSLYFCASSKQDSNEKLFFGSGTQLSVL.

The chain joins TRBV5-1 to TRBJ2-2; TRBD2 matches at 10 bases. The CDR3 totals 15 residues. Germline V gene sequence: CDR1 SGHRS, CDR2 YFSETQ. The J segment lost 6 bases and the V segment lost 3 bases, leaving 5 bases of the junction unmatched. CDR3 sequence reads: CASSWRSGGAGELFF. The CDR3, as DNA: TGCGCCAGCAGCTGGCGCAGCGGGGGGGCCGGGGAGCTGTTTTTT.

The CDR3 reads CASSSTRGRRAFF. DNA for the CDR3: TGTGCCAGCAGTTCCACACGGGGGAGGAGGGCTTTCTTT. V gene TRBV2 combines with J gene TRBJ1-1; D possibly corresponds to TRBD1 (5 bases). V was cut by 5 bases and J by 11 bases, with 18 bases left in between. The CDR3 is 13 amino acids. In germline, CDR1 is SNHLY, CDR2 FYNNEI.

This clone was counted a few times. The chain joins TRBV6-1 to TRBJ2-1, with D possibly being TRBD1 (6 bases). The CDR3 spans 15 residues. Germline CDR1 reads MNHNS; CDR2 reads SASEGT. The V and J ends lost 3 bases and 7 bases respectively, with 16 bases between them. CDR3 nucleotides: TGTGCCAGCAGTGAGTTAACAAGGGGGACGAATGAGCAGTTCTTC. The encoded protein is CASSELTRGTNEQFF.

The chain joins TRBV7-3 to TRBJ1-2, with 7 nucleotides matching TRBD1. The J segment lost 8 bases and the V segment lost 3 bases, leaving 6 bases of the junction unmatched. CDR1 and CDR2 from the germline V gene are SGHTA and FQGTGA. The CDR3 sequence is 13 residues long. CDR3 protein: CASSFRQGGGYTF. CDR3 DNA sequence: TGTGCCAGCAGCTTTAGACAGGGCGGAGGCTACACCTTC.

The CDR3 DNA reads as TGCGCCAGTCGAGGGCAGGCAAACACCGGGGAGCTGTTTTTT. It translates to CASRGQANTGELFF. This chain connects TRBV5-1 to TRBJ2-2; D may be TRBD2 (5 bases). The germline gives CDR1 SGHRS, CDR2 YFSETQ. The CDR3 extends over 14 amino acids. V lost 8 bases, J lost 2 bases, and 13 bases lay in between.

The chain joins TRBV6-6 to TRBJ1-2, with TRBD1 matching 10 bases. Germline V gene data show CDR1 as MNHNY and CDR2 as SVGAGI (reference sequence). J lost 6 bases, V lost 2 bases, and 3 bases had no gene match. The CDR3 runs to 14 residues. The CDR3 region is CASSYADRGHGYTF. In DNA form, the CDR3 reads TGTGCCAGCAGTTACGCTGACAGGGGGCATGGCTACACCTTC.

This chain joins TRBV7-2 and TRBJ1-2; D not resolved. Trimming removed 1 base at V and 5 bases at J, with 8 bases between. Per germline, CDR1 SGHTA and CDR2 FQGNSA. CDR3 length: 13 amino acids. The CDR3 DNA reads TGTGCCAGCAGCTTAGGAGGTTCGTATGGCTACACCTTC. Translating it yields CASSLGGSYGYTF.

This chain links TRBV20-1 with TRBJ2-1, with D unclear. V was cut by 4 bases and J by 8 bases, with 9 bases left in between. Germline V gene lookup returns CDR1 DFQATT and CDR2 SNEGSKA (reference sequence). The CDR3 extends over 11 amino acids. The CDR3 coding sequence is TGCAGTGCTAACCGGGCCGATGAGCAGTTCTTC. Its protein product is CSANRADEQFF.

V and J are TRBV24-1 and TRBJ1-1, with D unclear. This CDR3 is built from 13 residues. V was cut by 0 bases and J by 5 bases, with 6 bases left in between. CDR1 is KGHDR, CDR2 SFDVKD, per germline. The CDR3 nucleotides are TGTGCCACCAGTGATTTGGCGGGAACTGAAGCTTTCTTT. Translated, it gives CATSDLAGTEAFF.

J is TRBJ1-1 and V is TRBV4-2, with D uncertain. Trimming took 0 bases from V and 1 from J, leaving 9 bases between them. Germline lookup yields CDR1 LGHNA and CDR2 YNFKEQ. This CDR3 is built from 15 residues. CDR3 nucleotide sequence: TGTGCCAGCAGCCAAGAGAGGGCTTCGAACACTGAAGCTTTCTTT. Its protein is CASSQERASNTEAFF.

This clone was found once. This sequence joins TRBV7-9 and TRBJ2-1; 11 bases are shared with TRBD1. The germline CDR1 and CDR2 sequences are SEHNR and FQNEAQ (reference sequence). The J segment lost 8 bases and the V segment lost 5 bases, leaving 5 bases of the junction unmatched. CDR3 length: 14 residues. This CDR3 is CASSRDRGADEQFF. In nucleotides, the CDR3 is TGTGCCAGCAGCAGGGACAGGGGGGCCGATGAGCAGTTCTTC.

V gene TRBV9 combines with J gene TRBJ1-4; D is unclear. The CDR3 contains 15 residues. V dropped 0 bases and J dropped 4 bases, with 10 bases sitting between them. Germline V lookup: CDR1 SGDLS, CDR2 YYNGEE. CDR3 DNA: TGTGCCAGCAGCGTAGAGGTTTCTTTTAATGAAAAACTGTTTTTT. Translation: CASSVEVSFNEKLFF.

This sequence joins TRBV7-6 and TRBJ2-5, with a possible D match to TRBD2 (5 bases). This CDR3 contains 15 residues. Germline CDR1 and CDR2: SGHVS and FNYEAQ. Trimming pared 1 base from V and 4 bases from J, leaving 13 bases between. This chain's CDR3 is CASSLVAGPRETQYF. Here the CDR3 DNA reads TGTGCCAGCAGCTTAGTCGCGGGTCCCCGAGAGACCCAGTACTTC.

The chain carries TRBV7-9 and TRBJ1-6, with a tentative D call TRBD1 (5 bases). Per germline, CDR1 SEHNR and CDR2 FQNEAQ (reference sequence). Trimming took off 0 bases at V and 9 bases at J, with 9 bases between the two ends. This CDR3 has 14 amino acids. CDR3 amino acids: CASSLAGAFSPLHF. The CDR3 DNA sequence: TGTGCCAGCAGCTTAGCAGGGGCGTTTTCACCCCTCCACTTT.

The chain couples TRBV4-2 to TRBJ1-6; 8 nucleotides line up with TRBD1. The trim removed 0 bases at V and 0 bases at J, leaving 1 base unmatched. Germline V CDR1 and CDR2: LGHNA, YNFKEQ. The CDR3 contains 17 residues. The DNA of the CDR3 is TGTGCCAGCAGCCAAGATCAGGGGGCCTCCTATAATTCACCCCTCCACTTT. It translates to CASSQDQGASYNSPLHF.

In DNA form, the CDR3 reads TGTGCCAGCAGCCATCCCGAAGGGGGGCGAAACACCATATATTTT. Encoded protein: CASSHPEGGRNTIYF. The chain recombines TRBV4-2 with TRBJ1-3, with D perhaps matching TRBD1 (6 bases). V lost 3 bases and J 5 bases, leaving 14 bases between the germline ends. CDR1 LGHNA and CDR2 YNFKEQ come from the germline V gene. CDR3 length: 15 residues.

The CDR3 nucleotides read TGTGCCAGCAGTTACGGGACAGGGACGGCGGCTTTCTTT. This sequence encodes CASSYGTGTAAFF. The rearrangement links TRBV27 to TRBJ1-1; TRBD1 matches at 9 bases. This CDR3 has 13 amino acids. Germline V lookup: CDR1 MNHEY, CDR2 SMNVEV (reference sequence). V gave up 4 bases and J gave up 11 bases; unmatched junction bases: 8.

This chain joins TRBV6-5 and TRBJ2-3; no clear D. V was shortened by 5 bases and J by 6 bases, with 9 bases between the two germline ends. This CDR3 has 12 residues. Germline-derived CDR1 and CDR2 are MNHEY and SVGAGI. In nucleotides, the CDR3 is TGTGCCAGCAGTACCGGGTTGGATACGCAGTATTTT. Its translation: CASSTGLDTQYF.

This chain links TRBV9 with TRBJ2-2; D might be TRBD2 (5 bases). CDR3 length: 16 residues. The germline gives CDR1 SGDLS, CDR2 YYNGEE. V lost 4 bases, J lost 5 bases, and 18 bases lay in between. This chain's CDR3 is CASSISRGSGTGELFF. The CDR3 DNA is TGTGCCAGCAGCATAAGCCGGGGTTCGGGTACCGGGGAGCTGTTTTTT.

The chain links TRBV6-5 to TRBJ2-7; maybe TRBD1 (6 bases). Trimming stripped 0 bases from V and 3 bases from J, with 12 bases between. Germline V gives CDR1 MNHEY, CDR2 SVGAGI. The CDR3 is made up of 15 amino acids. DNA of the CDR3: TGTGCCAGCAGTTACTCTGAACAGGGTAACTACGAGCAGTACTTC. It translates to CASSYSEQGNYEQYF.

The CDR3 reads CASSMDRGRVTFF. CDR3 DNA sequence: TGTGCCAGCAGTATGGACAGGGGGCGCGTTACTTTCTTT. The chain couples TRBV3-1 (or the pseudogene TRBV3-2) to TRBJ1-1; TRBD1 matches 11 bases. This CDR3 is built from 13 residues. V lost 6 bases and J lost 12; bases outside the gene matches: 9. Germline CDR1 LGHDT, CDR2 YNNKEL (reference sequence).

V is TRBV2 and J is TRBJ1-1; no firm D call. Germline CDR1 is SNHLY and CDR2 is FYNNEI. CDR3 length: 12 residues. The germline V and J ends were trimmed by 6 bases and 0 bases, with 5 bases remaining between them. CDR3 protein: CASREVNTEAFF. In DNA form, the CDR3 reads TGTGCCAGCAGGGAGGTGAACACTGAAGCTTTCTTT.

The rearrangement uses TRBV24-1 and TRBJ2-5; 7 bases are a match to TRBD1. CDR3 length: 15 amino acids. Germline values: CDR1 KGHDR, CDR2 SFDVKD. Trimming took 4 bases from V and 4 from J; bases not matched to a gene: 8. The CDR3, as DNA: TGTGCCACCAGTGACCTGACAGGGTCGGGAGAGACCCAGTACTTC. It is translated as CATSDLTGSGETQYF.

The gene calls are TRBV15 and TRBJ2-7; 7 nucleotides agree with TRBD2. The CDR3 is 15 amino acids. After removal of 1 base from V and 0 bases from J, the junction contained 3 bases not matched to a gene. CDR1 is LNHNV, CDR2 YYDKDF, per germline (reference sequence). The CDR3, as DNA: TGTGCCACCAGCAGAGGCGGACTAGTCTCCTACGAGCAGTACTTC. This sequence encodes CATSRGGLVSYEQYF. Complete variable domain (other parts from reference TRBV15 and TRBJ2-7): DAMVIQNPRYQVTQFGKPVTLSCSQTLNHNVMYWYQQKSSQAPKLLFHYYDKDFNNEADTPDNFQSRRPNTSFCFLDIRSPGLGDTAMYLCATSRGGLVSYEQYFGPGTRLTVT.